This T cell receptor (beta chain) was sequenced for a study of blood T cell repertoires in COVID-19. Looking at the study overall: Some COVID-19 samples were acute and others convalescent; all came from the United States, Italy and Spain.

This clone was counted a single time. V lost 5 bases and J lost 4, with 8 bases in between. The germline CDR1 and CDR2 sequences are MNHEY and SMNVEV (reference sequence). This CDR3 is 12 amino acids long. Study processing details: Estimation of nucleated cell counts relied on the amplification of reference gene primers. Assay: immunoSEQ multiplex PCR; the TCRdb copy retains only in-frame clones and omits some. The V and J calls and clone size were taken over from that table, and D and trimming were inferred from the DNA. Of hundreds of thousands of clones listed, approximately 91% are singletons. The specimen sequenced was peripheral blood. The origin of this receptor is a middle-aged man with acute or convalescent COVID-19. The chain couples TRBV27 to TRBJ1-2; D may be TRBD1 (6 bases). CDR3: CASSRGGYGYTF. CDR3 DNA: TGTGCCAGCAGTAGGGGGGGCTATGGCTACACCTTC.